The 14 T cell receptor beta chains below were found in one sample sequenced in a study of cytomegalovirus exposure and HLA in healthy donors. Data came from immunoSEQ multiplex PCR; TCRdb stores just in-frame clones and leaves some out. The sample yields 150,000 to 200,000 clones, about four fifths seen once. Sequencing used PBMCs. The receptor set was obtained from a woman between 18 and 29 years old in good health and CMV-seropositive.

CDR3 nucleotide sequence: TGCAGCGTTGTGATAGCGGGGGGACAAGAGACCCAGTACTTC. It codes for CSVVIAGGQETQYF. The genes are TRBV29-1 and TRBJ2-5; 10 bases line up with TRBD2. The germline gives CDR1 SQVTM, CDR2 ANQGSEA. CDR3 length equals 14 residues. Trimming cost V 4 bases and J 2 bases; bases outside gene matches: 4.

V gene TRBV25-1 combines with J gene TRBJ2-1; the D is unclear. The V gene lost 10 bases and the J gene lost 4 bases, with 23 bases spanning the gap. The CDR3 is made up of 16 amino acids. CDR1 is MGHDK, CDR2 SYGVNS, per germline. In nucleotides, the CDR3 is TGTGCCACCCCCCTTTCCCCGATCCAGTGGTACAATGAGCAGTTCTTC. Protein product: CATPLSPIQWYNEQFF.

The chain uses TRBV27 and TRBJ2-2; 11 bases are shared with TRBD1. In germline, CDR1 is MNHEY, CDR2 SMNVEV (reference sequence). Trimming took 7 bases from V and 4 from J; bases not matched to a gene: 8. The CDR3 has 16 amino acids. The CDR3, as DNA: TGTGCCAGCATTCAATGGGGACAGGGGGGCACCGGGGAGCTGTTTTTT. It yields the protein CASIQWGQGGTGELFF.

In its sample, this clone was seen once. This chain links TRBV19 with TRBJ2-1; 10 positions agree with TRBD1. Germline assignment: CDR1 LNHDA and CDR2 SQIVND (reference sequence). J was trimmed by 0 bases and V by 3 bases; bases with no gene match: 14. The CDR3 consists of 20 residues. Here the CDR3 reads CASSIIGTGDGRSSYNEQFF. The CDR3 nucleotides read TGTGCCAGTAGTATTATCGGGACAGGGGACGGTAGGAGCTCCTACAATGAGCAGTTCTTC. Complete variable domain (other parts from reference TRBV19 and TRBJ2-1): DGGITQSPKYLFRKEGQNVTLSCEQNLNHDAMYWYRQDPGQGLRLIYYSQIVNDFQKGDIAEGYSVSREKKESFPLTVTSAQKNPTAFYLCASSIIGTGDGRSSYNEQFFGPGTRLTVL.

The chain uses TRBV27 and TRBJ2-7; 7 bases are a match to TRBD1. V lost 6 bases and J lost 4; bases outside the gene matches: 12. Germline values: CDR1 MNHEY, CDR2 SMNVEV (reference sequence). This CDR3 has 15 amino acids. CDR3: CASSPNRGRGYEQYF. CDR3 bases: TGTGCCAGCAGCCCGAACAGGGGTCGAGGGTACGAGCAGTACTTC.

The V and J genes are TRBV2 and TRBJ1-2; no definite D call. This CDR3 is 18 amino acids long. Germline assignment: CDR1 SNHLY and CDR2 FYNNEI. Trimming stripped 7 bases from V and 2 bases from J, with 26 bases between. In DNA, the CDR3 is TGTGCCAGCAAGGGAACCCCCGGGGAAGGTCCCCTCAACTATGGCTACACCTTC. Amino acids: CASKGTPGEGPLNYGYTF.

The chain has TRBV19 and TRBJ1-5; TRBD1 matches at 8 bases. This CDR3 has 16 amino acids. Germline values: CDR1 LNHDA, CDR2 SQIVND (reference sequence). V shed 1 base, J shed 6 bases, and the junction held 8 bases outside the gene matches. In nucleotides, the CDR3 is TGTGCCAGTAGTATAGGTGGGACAGGATTTATTCAGCCCCAGCATTTT. Its translation is CASSIGGTGFIQPQHF.

The V and J genes are TRBV9 and TRBJ1-1; perhaps TRBD1 as D (5 bases). This CDR3 has 14 residues. Deletions cut 0 bases from V and 2 bases from J, with 8 bases between. Germline loops: CDR1 SGDLS, CDR2 YYNGEE. CDR3 DNA: TGTGCCAGCAGCGTAGGCAGGGAAAACACTGAAGCTTTCTTT. It specifies CASSVGRENTEAFF.

The J gene is TRBJ2-5, the V gene TRBV7-2, with 8 bases matching TRBD1. CDR3 size: 15 residues. The V and J ends lost 5 bases and 3 bases, in that order; junction bases with no gene match: 8. Germline lookup yields CDR1 SGHTA and CDR2 FQGNSA. CDR3 bases: TGTGCCAGCAGCGACAGGGGTCGACAGGAAGAGACCCAGTACTTC. Protein sequence: CASSDRGRQEETQYF.

The V call is TRBV2, the J call TRBJ2-7; maybe TRBD2 (6 bases). The ends were cut back, 4 bases at V and 6 bases at J, with 16 bases in the middle. Germline CDR1 reads SNHLY; CDR2 reads FYNNEI. The CDR3 is made up of 14 amino acids. The CDR3 DNA is TGTGCCAGCAGTGTCAATCTGGGGGGTAGCGAGCAGTACTTC. Translating it yields CASSVNLGGSEQYF.

This clone appeared a few times. This chain connects TRBV7-9 to TRBJ1-1, with TRBD1 matching 8 bases. The CDR3 totals 15 residues. The J segment lost 1 base and the V segment lost 4 bases, leaving 5 bases of the junction unmatched. CDR1 is SEHNR and CDR2 is FQNEAQ in the germline V gene (reference sequence). In DNA form, the CDR3 reads TGTGCCAGCAGCTACCGGGACAGGACGAACACTGAAGCTTTCTTT. Residues: CASSYRDRTNTEAFF.

The count of this clone is one. The J gene is TRBJ1-2, the V gene TRBV5-5, with D possibly matching TRBD1 (5 bases). The V gene's germline CDR1 is SGHKS and CDR2 YYEKEE (reference sequence). CDR3 length: 16 residues. With 0 bases removed from V and 0 bases from J, the gap between germline ends came to 12 bases. For the CDR3, the DNA is TGTGCCAGCAGCTTGGGCATGGGGGGAGCTAACTATGGCTACACCTTC. Translation: CASSLGMGGANYGYTF.

The chain carries TRBV2 and TRBJ2-7, with D possibly matching TRBD1 (5 bases). With 2 bases removed from V and 6 bases from J, the gap between germline ends came to 11 bases. The germline gives CDR1 SNHLY, CDR2 FYNNEI. This CDR3 region has 13 residues. DNA of the CDR3: TGTGCCAGCAGTGAACGGCAGGGTCGCGAGCAGTACTTC. Translated: CASSERQGREQYF.

The chain joins TRBV4-2 to TRBJ2-2; 13 bases line up with TRBD2. The V segment lost 5 bases and the J segment 2 bases; nucleotides outside the gene matches: 8. Looked up from germline, CDR1 is LGHNA and CDR2 is YNFKEQ. This CDR3 spans 18 amino acids. CDR3 in amino acids: CASSLPTSGGPNTGELFF. The CDR3 DNA follows: TGTGCCAGCAGCTTACCGACTAGCGGGGGGCCTAACACCGGGGAGCTGTTTTTT.